The clone carrying this TCR beta chain has a single count. A junction boundary mismatches the germline segment, possibly from a read error. The sample is drawn from a study of chemoradiotherapy in HPV16-positive cancers. Study-wide background: Functional T-cell assays on two HPV16-positive patients' cells defined candidate HPV-specific clones and common TCR motifs.

TCRdb keeps only in-frame clones here, not all; method: immunoSEQ multiplex PCR. The sample includes around 810 clones, just over 85% of them seen just once. Looked up from germline, CDR1 is MNHNS and CDR2 is SASEGT. The CDR3 contains 12 residues. The receptor was isolated from a human donor with HPV-associated anogenital cancer. Sequenced here: tumor tissue, sampled from a patient who underwent chemoradiotherapy. The V call is TRBV6-1, the J call TRBJ2-7; D remains unclear. In DNA form, the CDR3 reads TGTGCCAGCAATGAAGACTCCTACGAGCAGTACTTC. It specifies CASNEDSYEQYF.